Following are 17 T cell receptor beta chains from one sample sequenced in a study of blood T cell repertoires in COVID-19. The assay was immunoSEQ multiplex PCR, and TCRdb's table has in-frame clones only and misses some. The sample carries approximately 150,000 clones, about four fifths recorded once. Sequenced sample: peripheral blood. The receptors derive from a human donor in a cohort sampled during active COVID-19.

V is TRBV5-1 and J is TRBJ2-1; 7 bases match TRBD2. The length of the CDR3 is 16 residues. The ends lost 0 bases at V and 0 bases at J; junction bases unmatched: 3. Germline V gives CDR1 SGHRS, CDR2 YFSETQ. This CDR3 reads CASSLDLADSYNEQFF. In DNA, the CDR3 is TGCGCCAGCAGCTTGGACCTAGCGGACTCCTACAATGAGCAGTTCTTC.

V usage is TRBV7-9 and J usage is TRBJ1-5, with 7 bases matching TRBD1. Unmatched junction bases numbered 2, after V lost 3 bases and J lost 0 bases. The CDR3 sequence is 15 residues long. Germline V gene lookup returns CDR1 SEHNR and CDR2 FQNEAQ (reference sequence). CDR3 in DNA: TGTGCCAGCAGCTTCACAGGGGATAGCAATCAGCCCCAGCATTTT. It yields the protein CASSFTGDSNQPQHF.

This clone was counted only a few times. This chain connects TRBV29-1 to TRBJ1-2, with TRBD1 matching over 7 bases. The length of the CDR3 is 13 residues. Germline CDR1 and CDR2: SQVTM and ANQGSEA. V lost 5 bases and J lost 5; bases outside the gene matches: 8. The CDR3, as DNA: TGCAGCGTTACGGCAGGGGGAACATATGGCTACACCTTC. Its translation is CSVTAGGTYGYTF.

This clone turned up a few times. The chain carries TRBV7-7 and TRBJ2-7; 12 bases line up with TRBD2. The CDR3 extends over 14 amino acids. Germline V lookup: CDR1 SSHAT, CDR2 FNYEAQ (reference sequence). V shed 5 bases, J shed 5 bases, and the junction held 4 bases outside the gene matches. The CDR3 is CASSPTSGSHEQYF. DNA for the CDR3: TGTGCCAGCAGCCCGACTAGCGGGAGCCACGAGCAGTACTTC. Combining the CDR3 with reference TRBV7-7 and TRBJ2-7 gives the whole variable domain GAGVSQSPRYKVTKRGQDVTLRCDPISSHATLYWYQQALGQGPEFLTYFNYEAQPDKSGLPSDRFSAERPEGSISTLTIQRTEQRDSAMYRCASSPTSGSHEQYFGPGTRLTVT.

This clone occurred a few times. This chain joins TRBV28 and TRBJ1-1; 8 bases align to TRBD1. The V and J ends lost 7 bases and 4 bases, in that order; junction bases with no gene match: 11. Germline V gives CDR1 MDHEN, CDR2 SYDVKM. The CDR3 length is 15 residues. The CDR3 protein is CASNRAGGAGTEAFF. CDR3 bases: TGTGCCAGCAATCGCGCAGGGGGCGCAGGCACTGAAGCTTTCTTT.

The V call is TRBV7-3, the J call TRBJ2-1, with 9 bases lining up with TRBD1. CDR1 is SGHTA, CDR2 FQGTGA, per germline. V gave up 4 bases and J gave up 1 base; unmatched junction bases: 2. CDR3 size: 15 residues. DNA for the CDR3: TGTGCCAGCAGCTCTGACAGGGGGTCCTACAATGAGCAGTTCTTC. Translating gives CASSSDRGSYNEQFF.

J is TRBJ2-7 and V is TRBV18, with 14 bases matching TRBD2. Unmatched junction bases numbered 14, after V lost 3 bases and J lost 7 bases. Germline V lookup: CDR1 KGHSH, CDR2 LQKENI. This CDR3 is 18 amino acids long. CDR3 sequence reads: CASSPPTGLAGVGREQYF. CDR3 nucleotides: TGTGCCAGCTCACCTCCAACGGGACTAGCGGGAGTAGGGCGTGAGCAGTACTTC.

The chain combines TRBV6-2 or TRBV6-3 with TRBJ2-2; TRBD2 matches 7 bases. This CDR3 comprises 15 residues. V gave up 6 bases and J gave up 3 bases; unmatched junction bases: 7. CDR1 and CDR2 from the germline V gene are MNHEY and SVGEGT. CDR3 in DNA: TGTGCCAGCAGCTTGGCTAGCGGACACACCGGGGAGCTGTTTTTT. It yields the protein CASSLASGHTGELFF.

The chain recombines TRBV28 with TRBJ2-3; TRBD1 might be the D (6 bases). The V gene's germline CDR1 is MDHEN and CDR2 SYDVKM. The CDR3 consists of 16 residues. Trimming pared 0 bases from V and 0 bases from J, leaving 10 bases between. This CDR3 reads CASSLWGTSSTDTQYF. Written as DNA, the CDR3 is TGTGCCAGCAGTTTATGGGGGACATCTAGCACAGATACGCAGTATTTT.

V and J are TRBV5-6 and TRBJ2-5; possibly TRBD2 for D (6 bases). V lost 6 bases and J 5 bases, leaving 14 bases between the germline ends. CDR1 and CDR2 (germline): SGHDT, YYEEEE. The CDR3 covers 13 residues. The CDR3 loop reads CASNLRTTETQYF. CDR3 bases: TGTGCCAGCAACCTCAGGACTACGGAGACCCAGTACTTC.

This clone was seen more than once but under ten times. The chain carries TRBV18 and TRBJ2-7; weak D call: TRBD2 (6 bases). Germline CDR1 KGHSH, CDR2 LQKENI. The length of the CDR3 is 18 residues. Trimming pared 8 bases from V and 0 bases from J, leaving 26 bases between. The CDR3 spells CASLSRERPVGNSYEQYF. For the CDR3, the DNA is TGTGCCAGCCTTTCCCGGGAGCGACCCGTCGGGAACTCCTACGAGCAGTACTTC.

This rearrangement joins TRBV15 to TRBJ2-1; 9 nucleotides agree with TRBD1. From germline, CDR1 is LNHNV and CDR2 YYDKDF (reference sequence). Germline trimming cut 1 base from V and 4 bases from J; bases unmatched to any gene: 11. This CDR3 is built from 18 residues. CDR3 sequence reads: CATSRAGQGKVDYNEQFF. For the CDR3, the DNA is TGTGCCACCAGCAGAGCTGGACAGGGGAAAGTAGATTACAATGAGCAGTTCTTC.

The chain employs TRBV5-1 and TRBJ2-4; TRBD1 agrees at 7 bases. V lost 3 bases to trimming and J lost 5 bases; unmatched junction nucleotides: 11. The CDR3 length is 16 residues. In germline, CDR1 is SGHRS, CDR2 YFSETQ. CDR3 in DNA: TGCGCCAGCAGCTCACGACCGACAGGGTCCGAAAACATTCAGTACTTC. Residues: CASSSRPTGSENIQYF.

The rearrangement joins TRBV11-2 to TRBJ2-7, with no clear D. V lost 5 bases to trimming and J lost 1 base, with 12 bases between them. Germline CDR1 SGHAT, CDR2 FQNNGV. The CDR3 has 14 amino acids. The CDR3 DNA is TGTGCCAGCAGCACCGGGTACGGATCCTACGAGCAGTACTTC. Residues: CASSTGYGSYEQYF.

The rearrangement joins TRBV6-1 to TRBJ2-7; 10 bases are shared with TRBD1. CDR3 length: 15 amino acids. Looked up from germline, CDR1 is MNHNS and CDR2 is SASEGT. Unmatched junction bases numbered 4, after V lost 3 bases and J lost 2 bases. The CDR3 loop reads CASSEGQGNPYEQYF. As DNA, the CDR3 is TGTGCCAGCAGTGAGGGACAGGGGAACCCCTACGAGCAGTACTTC.

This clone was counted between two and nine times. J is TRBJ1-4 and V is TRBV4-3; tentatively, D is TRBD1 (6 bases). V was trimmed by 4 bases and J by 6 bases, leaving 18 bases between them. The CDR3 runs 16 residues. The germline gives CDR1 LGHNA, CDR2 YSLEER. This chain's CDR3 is CASSRTAGRGDEKLFF. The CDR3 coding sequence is TGCGCCAGCAGCCGAACAGCAGGGAGGGGGGATGAAAAACTGTTTTTT.

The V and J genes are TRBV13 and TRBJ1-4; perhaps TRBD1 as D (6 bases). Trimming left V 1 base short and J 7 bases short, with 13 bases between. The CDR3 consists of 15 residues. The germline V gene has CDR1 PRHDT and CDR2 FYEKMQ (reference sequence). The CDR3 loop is CASSLDTGPGEKLFF. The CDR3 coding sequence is TGTGCCAGCAGCTTAGATACAGGGCCCGGTGAAAAACTGTTTTTT.